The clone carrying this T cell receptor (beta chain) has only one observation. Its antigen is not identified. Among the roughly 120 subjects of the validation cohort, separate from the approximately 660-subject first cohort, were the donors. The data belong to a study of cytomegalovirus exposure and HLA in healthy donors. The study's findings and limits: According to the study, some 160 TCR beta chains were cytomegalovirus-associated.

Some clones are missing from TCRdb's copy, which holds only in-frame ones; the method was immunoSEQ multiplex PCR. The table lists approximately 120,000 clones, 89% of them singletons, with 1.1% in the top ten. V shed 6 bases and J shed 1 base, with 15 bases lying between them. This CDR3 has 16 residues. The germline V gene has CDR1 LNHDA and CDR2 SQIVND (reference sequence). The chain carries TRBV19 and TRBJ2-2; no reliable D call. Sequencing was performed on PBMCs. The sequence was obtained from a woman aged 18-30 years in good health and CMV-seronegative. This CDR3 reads CASRPPWRLNTGELFF. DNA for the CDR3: TGTGCCAGTAGGCCTCCTTGGCGGTTGAACACCGGGGAGCTGTTTTTT.